This TCR beta chain was obtained from a study of vaccination effects on CD4 cells after COVID-19. Assay: immunoSEQ multiplex PCR; the TCRdb copy retains only in-frame clones and omits some. The sample shows 20,000 to 30,000 clones, about 74% of them seen only once. CD4+ T cells specific for antigen were expanded with viral peptide pools by the ViraFEST assay before sequencing. Following an approximately ten-day culture, CD4+ T cells were purified. None of these healthy vaccinees had been infected with SARS-CoV-2 before vaccination. Approximately 2.2 million PBMC per well received around 9.3 IU/ml IL-2 and 9.5 to 10 ug/ml peptides in culture. It was on days 3 and 7 that half the medium was replaced with IL-2 medium. Germline-derived CDR1 and CDR2 are LGHDT and YNNKEL (reference sequence). The CDR3 loop spans 17 amino acids. V was trimmed by 2 bases and J by 3 bases, leaving 19 bases between them. The study, taken as a whole, reports: Marked clonal contraction was seen in infection- and vaccine-induced clones late after vaccination. Healthy vaccinees' vaccine-induced clones included only 1 of 255 cross-reacting with common cold coronaviruses.

This clone was recorded once. Its antigen is still unknown. Material: CD4+ T cells from PBMCs cultured with HCoV-NL63 spike peptides, obtained before COVID-19 vaccination. V is TRBV3-1 (or the pseudogene TRBV3-2) and J is TRBJ2-5; tentatively, D is TRBD1 (6 bases). This TCR was sampled from a human donor who received a COVID-19 vaccine. This CDR3 is CASSQIEYTGLEETQYF. The CDR3 coding sequence is TGTGCCAGCAGCCAAATAGAATACACAGGGCTTGAAGAGACCCAGTACTTC.